The 23 T cell receptor beta chains below all came from one sample that was sequenced in a study of blood T cell repertoires in COVID-19. This table comes from immunoSEQ multiplex PCR, and its TCRdb copy is limited to in-frame clones, with some not included. The sample includes tens of thousands of clones, around four fifths of them seen just once. Material: peripheral blood. The receptors stem from a man over 45 with active or convalescent COVID-19.

A single count supports this clone. The chain recombines TRBV2 with TRBJ1-6; 9 nucleotides match TRBD1. The ends lost 6 bases at V and 7 bases at J; junction bases unmatched: 7. The CDR3 length is 15 residues. In germline, CDR1 is SNHLY, CDR2 FYNNEI. In DNA form, the CDR3 reads TGTGCCAGCAGATTAACCGGGACAGGGAATTCACCCCTCCACTTT. This encodes CASRLTGTGNSPLHF. Using reference TRBV2 and TRBJ1-6 for the parts outside the CDR3, the full variable domain is EPEVTQTPSHQVTQMGQEVILRCVPISNHLYFYWYRQILGQKVEFLVSFYNNEISEKSEIFDDQFSVERPDGSNFTLKIRSTKLEDSAMYFCASRLTGTGNSPLHFGNGTRLTVT.

The rearrangement uses TRBV7-9 and TRBJ2-7; the match to TRBD1 covers 11 bases. The V gene end was trimmed by 5 bases and the J gene end by 5 bases; junction bases not matched to a gene: 8. Per germline, CDR1 SEHNR and CDR2 FQNEAQ (reference sequence). This CDR3 is 15 amino acids long. CDR3 residues: CASSGWTGGRNEQYF. CDR3 sequence (DNA): TGTGCCAGCAGCGGGTGGACAGGGGGCCGAAACGAGCAGTACTTC.

The J gene is TRBJ2-7, the V gene TRBV19; tentatively, D is TRBD1 (5 bases). The CDR3 covers 14 residues. V was pared by 0 bases and J by 4 bases, with 10 bases between. Germline CDR1 and CDR2: LNHDA and SQIVND (reference sequence). The CDR3 loop reads CASSIDGRAYEQYF. CDR3 sequence (DNA): TGTGCCAGTAGTATAGATGGCAGGGCTTACGAGCAGTACTTC.

The CDR3 bases are TGTGCCAGCAGATTAAGCGGGGCTGCCTACGAGCAGTACTTC. Protein sequence: CASRLSGAAYEQYF. The chain carries TRBV3-1 (or the pseudogene TRBV3-2) and TRBJ2-7; 7 bases are a match to TRBD2. CDR1 LGHDT and CDR2 YNNKEL come from the germline V gene (reference sequence). This CDR3 spans 14 amino acids. V lost 6 bases and J lost 2; bases outside the gene matches: 7.

This chain links TRBV19 with TRBJ1-4; maybe TRBD1 (6 bases). This CDR3 is 15 amino acids long. The germline gives CDR1 LNHDA, CDR2 SQIVND (reference sequence). With 5 bases removed from V and 0 bases from J, the gap between germline ends came to 10 bases. The CDR3 protein is CASSLWTATNEKLFF. For the CDR3, the DNA is TGTGCCAGTAGTCTGTGGACAGCAACTAATGAAAAACTGTTTTTT.

By frequency in the sample, this clone is medium-sized. This chain links TRBV4-1 with TRBJ1-1; 8 nucleotides agree with TRBD1. This CDR3 spans 18 amino acids. Germline loops: CDR1 MGHRA, CDR2 YSYEKL. With V trimmed by 0 bases and J by 4 bases, 13 bases remained unmatched. As DNA, the CDR3 is TGCGCCAGCAGCCAAGATGGGGACAGGAATGGGGTCGTCACTGAAGCTTTCTTT. Translated, it gives CASSQDGDRNGVVTEAFF.

This clone showed up just once. This sequence joins TRBV10-2 and TRBJ2-1; D is perhaps TRBD2 (6 bases). Trimming shortened V by 2 bases and J by 4 bases, and 9 bases separated the two germline ends. CDR3 size: 14 residues. CDR1 is WSHSY, CDR2 SAAADI, per germline. The CDR3 sequence is CASSERGLYNEQFF. The DNA of the CDR3 is TGCGCCAGCAGTGAGCGGGGACTGTACAATGAGCAGTTCTTC.

The CDR3 region has the DNA TGTGCCAGCAGTGAAGACAGGGGGGTCGCCGGCTACACCTTC. It is translated as CASSEDRGVAGYTF. The chain has TRBV2 and TRBJ1-2; 8 nucleotides agree with TRBD1. The V and J ends lost 1 base and 8 bases, in that order; junction bases with no gene match: 6. Germline loops: CDR1 SNHLY, CDR2 FYNNEI. CDR3 length equals 14 residues.

The J gene is TRBJ2-1, the V gene TRBV10-2, with 9 bases lining up with TRBD1. With 8 bases clipped from V and 9 bases from J, the junction kept 26 bases outside the gene matches. Germline V CDR1 and CDR2: WSHSY, SAAADI. This CDR3 region has 19 residues. CDR3 loop: CASYSGTTNRGHRLGEQFF. CDR3 bases: TGCGCCAGCTACTCGGGCACAACGAACAGGGGGCACCGTTTAGGTGAGCAGTTCTTC.

This chain joins TRBV5-4 and TRBJ1-5, with D possibly matching TRBD1 (6 bases). The CDR3 is 16 residues long. CDR1 and CDR2 from the germline V gene are SGHNT and YYREEE (reference sequence). V was pared by 0 bases and J by 3 bases, with 13 bases between. The CDR3 is CASSLARGSVNQPQHF. CDR3 bases: TGTGCCAGCAGCTTGGCCAGGGGCTCGGTCAATCAGCCCCAGCATTTT.

The chain combines TRBV29-1 with TRBJ2-4; 8 nucleotides agree with TRBD2. This CDR3 region has 14 residues. The J segment lost 2 bases and the V segment lost 7 bases, leaving 7 bases of the junction unmatched. Germline V CDR1 and CDR2: SQVTM, ANQGSEA. The CDR3 loop is CSGGERGTKNIQYF. The CDR3, as DNA: TGCAGCGGGGGCGAGCGGGGGACCAAAAACATTCAGTACTTC.

The chain joins TRBV6-1 to TRBJ2-7; no definite D call. The V and J ends lost 3 bases and 5 bases respectively, with 14 bases between them. CDR3 length: 14 amino acids. CDR1 and CDR2 from the germline V gene are MNHNS and SASEGT. DNA of the CDR3: TGTGCCAGCAGTGAGAGCAGGAATCCCAACGAGCAGTACTTC. The encoded protein is CASSESRNPNEQYF.

With regard to this clone: The junction does not match germline at one end; this may be a read error. This sequence joins TRBV6-5 and TRBJ1-5; TRBD1 agrees at 7 bases. The CDR3 is 11 residues long. Germline V lookup: CDR1 MNHEY, CDR2 SVGAGI. CDR3 bases: TGTGCCAGCCTAGACAGGGAGCGGTCGTACTTT. The encoded protein is CASLDRERSYF.

V usage is TRBV27 and J usage is TRBJ1-3; 8 positions agree with TRBD1. V lost 4 bases to trimming and J lost 2 bases; unmatched junction nucleotides: 7. Germline V CDR1 and CDR2: MNHEY, SMNVEV (reference sequence). The CDR3 is 16 residues long. CDR3 bases: TGTGCCAGCAGTTCCGGGACAGGCTCCCCTGGAAACACCATATATTTT. Translating it yields CASSSGTGSPGNTIYF.

The chain joins TRBV27 to TRBJ2-5, with 10 bases lining up with TRBD2. The CDR3 totals 18 residues. The germline CDR1 and CDR2 sequences are MNHEY and SMNVEV (reference sequence). V lost 2 bases and J lost 3; bases outside the gene matches: 12. The CDR3 is CASSLAVASGGNKETQYF. The CDR3 DNA follows: TGTGCCAGCAGTTTAGCGGTGGCTAGCGGGGGTAATAAAGAGACCCAGTACTTC.

CDR3 in amino acids: CASSPRGGTHSPLHF. The CDR3, as DNA: TGTGCCAGCAGTCCCCGAGGTGGTACCCATTCACCCCTCCACTTT. V and J are TRBV27 and TRBJ1-6; D unresolved. This CDR3 is 15 amino acids long. Germline V CDR1 and CDR2: MNHEY, SMNVEV (reference sequence). Trimming cost V 5 bases and J 8 bases, with 16 bases left between them.

V usage is TRBV6-7 and J usage is TRBJ2-2; TRBD2 matches at 10 bases. TRBV6-7 is placed among ORFs of uncertain function. CDR3 length: 19 residues. V shed 4 bases and J 3 bases; nucleotides not matched to a gene: 14. The CDR3 DNA reads TGTGCCAGCAGTTGGAGGATTGGATTAGCGGGGGGTGACACCGGGGAGCTGTTTTTT. Its protein is CASSWRIGLAGGDTGELFF.

The chain uses TRBV20-1 and TRBJ1-3; 7 positions agree with TRBD1. Trimming cost V 3 bases and J 3 bases; bases outside gene matches: 5. Germline loops: CDR1 DFQATT, CDR2 SNEGSKA (reference sequence). There are 14 residues in the CDR3. The DNA for the CDR3 is TGCAGTGCTAGTCACAGGGGATTTGGAAACACCATATATTTT. Amino acid sequence: CSASHRGFGNTIYF.

The chain couples TRBV7-9 to TRBJ1-1; the match to TRBD1 covers 10 bases. This CDR3 comprises 15 residues. CDR1 is SEHNR and CDR2 is FQNEAQ in the germline V gene (reference sequence). The V segment lost 5 bases and the J segment 5 bases; nucleotides outside the gene matches: 8. As DNA, the CDR3 is TGTGCCAGCAGCCCCTCTATGGGACAGGGGACTGAAGCTTTCTTT. Its translation: CASSPSMGQGTEAFF.

The chain has TRBV11-2 and TRBJ1-1; 8 bases align to TRBD1. The CDR3 is 15 residues long. Germline loops: CDR1 SGHAT, CDR2 FQNNGV. V was clipped by 3 bases and J by 3 bases; unmatched bases: 6. CDR3 sequence: CASSFPPGGHTEAFF. In DNA form, the CDR3 reads TGTGCCAGCAGCTTCCCCCCAGGGGGCCACACTGAAGCTTTCTTT. Looking up the rest from reference TRBV11-2 and TRBJ1-1 gives the full variable domain: EAGVAQSPRYKIIEKRQSVAFWCNPISGHATLYWYQQILGQGPKLLIQFQNNGVVDDSQLPKDRFSAERLKGVDSTLKIQPAKLEDSAVYLCASSFPPGGHTEAFFGQGTRLTVV.

The chain combines TRBV9 with TRBJ1-2; possible D gene TRBD1, 6 bases. Trimming left V 4 bases short and J 8 bases short, with 21 bases between. The CDR3 is 15 amino acids. Germline V gene lookup returns CDR1 SGDLS and CDR2 YYNGEE. In DNA, the CDR3 is TGTGCCAGCAGCCCTCCGGTGGGGGGGGCCTGGGGCTACACCTTC. Amino acid sequence: CASSPPVGGAWGYTF.

The V gene is TRBV27, the J gene TRBJ2-7, with TRBD2 identical over 10 bases. The J segment lost 2 bases and the V segment lost 0 bases, leaving 1 base of the junction unmatched. Germline-derived CDR1 and CDR2 are MNHEY and SMNVEV (reference sequence). The CDR3 is 15 amino acids. The CDR3 nucleotides are TGTGCCAGCAGTTTATCAAGCGGGGGGGCCTACGAGCAGTACTTC. It codes for CASSLSSGGAYEQYF.

The gene calls are TRBV6-5 and TRBJ2-7, with 11 bases matching TRBD1. The CDR3 is 14 residues long. The V gene end was trimmed by 2 bases and the J gene end by 6 bases; junction bases not matched to a gene: 3. CDR1 MNHEY and CDR2 SVGAGI come from the germline V gene. CDR3 in amino acids: CASSYPGQGGEQYF. The CDR3 nucleotides read TGTGCCAGCAGTTACCCGGGACAGGGGGGCGAGCAGTACTTC.